This TCR beta chain appears in the sequencing data of a study of vaccination effects on CD4 cells after COVID-19. The ViraFEST assay expanded antigen-specific CD4+ T cells with viral peptide pools before sequencing. Following culture for approximately ten days, CD4+ T cells were isolated. People in the vaccine group had not been infected with SARS-CoV-2 before, and their nucleocapsid antibodies were negative. Wells of more than 1.5 million PBMC each were grown with around 10 IU/ml IL-2 and 8.5 to 10 ug/ml peptides. IL-2 medium supplanted half the medium on days 3 and 7. Concerning this clone itself: Its specificity is not known.

Per the germline V gene, CDR1 is SGHTA and CDR2 is FQGNSA. This CDR3 has 15 residues. V was trimmed by 2 bases and J by 0 bases, leaving 7 bases between them. Measured with immunoSEQ multiplex PCR; TCRdb has only the in-frame clones, and not every one. Of tens of thousands of clones detected, roughly 80% appear once; the ten largest clones hold less than 4%. The material sequenced was CD4+ T cells from PBMCs cultured with HCoV-OC43 spike peptides, taken before COVID-19 vaccination. Subset denoted: HCoV-OC43 spike overlapping peptide pool stimulation. The clonotype originates from a human donor who received a COVID-19 vaccine. V is TRBV7-2 and J is TRBJ2-2; D is ambiguous. CDR3 in DNA: TGTGCCAGCAGCTTATCCCAAGCGAACACCGGGGAGCTGTTTTTT. It is translated as CASSLSQANTGELFF.